This T cell receptor beta chain was found in a study of T cell responses to AZD1222 COVID-19 vaccine. Study at large: Investigators merged groups given second doses at roughly 4 or roughly 12 weeks.

Sequencing was performed with immunoSEQ multiplex PCR; in TCRdb, only in-frame clones are kept and a portion is missing. This table has about 140,000 clones, approximately 88% appearing once. This CDR3 comprises 20 residues. This sequence joins TRBV21-1 and TRBJ2-3; the table gives TRBD2 as D, unverified against the DNA. TRBV21-1 is a pseudogene segment. The sample here was peripheral blood, taken on day 0 of AZD1222 vaccination. The clonotype originates from an adult in good health. The CDR3 coding sequence is TGTGCCAGCAGCACGCCGTTCAGACTAGCGGGAGGGTTTAGCACAGATACGCAGTATTTT. It yields the protein CASSTPFRLAGGFSTDTQYF.